Shown below are 28 T cell receptor beta chains from a single sample sequenced in a study of blood T cell dynamics during melanoma immunotherapy. Profiling relied on immunoSEQ multiplex PCR, and the TCRdb table lists in-frame clones only, not all of them. The sample records approximately 9,700 clones, approximately 90% being singletons. The time point: pre-treatment baseline. The source was blood, collected from a patient treated with checkpoint blockade. These receptors came from a human donor with melanoma.

The chain has TRBV19 and TRBJ2-1, with 11 positions matching TRBD2. Germline V CDR1 and CDR2: LNHDA, SQIVND (reference sequence). The CDR3 spans 16 residues. Trimming took 5 bases from V and 3 from J; bases not matched to a gene: 6. Written as DNA, the CDR3 is TGTGCCAGTAGTTCCCCCGGGACTAGCGGCTACAATGAGCAGTTCTTC. Its translation is CASSSPGTSGYNEQFF.

The chain links TRBV5-1 to TRBJ1-3, with D hard to call. Germline V gives CDR1 SGHRS, CDR2 YFSETQ. The CDR3 runs 16 residues. V lost 0 bases to trimming and J lost 0 bases, with 10 bases between them. The CDR3 DNA sequence: TGCGCCAGCAGCTTGGCCGGTCCTTTCTCTGGAAACACCATATATTTT. As protein: CASSLAGPFSGNTIYF.

The genes are TRBV11-2 and TRBJ2-3, with D perhaps TRBD1 (6 bases). V lost 2 bases and J 0 bases, leaving 12 bases between the germline ends. CDR3 size: 16 residues. Germline CDR1 reads SGHAT; CDR2 reads FQNNGV. The CDR3 spells CASSLWGRGSTDTQYF. The CDR3 bases are TGTGCCAGCAGCTTATGGGGGCGAGGTAGCACAGATACGCAGTATTTT.

CDR3 DNA: TGTGCCTGGAGGGCCCCTGGGTCTAGGGGGGAAAAACTGTTTTTT. As protein: CAWRAPGSRGEKLFF. The V call is TRBV30, the J call TRBJ1-4, with D possibly TRBD1 on 6 matching bases. V lost 3 bases and J 8 bases, leaving 19 bases between the germline ends. The CDR3 has 15 amino acids. From germline, CDR1 is GTSNPN and CDR2 SVGIG (reference sequence).

This chain uses TRBV6-5 with TRBJ1-2; TRBD1 is a possible D gene (6 bases). The CDR3 is 15 residues long. Germline V gene sequence: CDR1 MNHEY, CDR2 SVGAGI. V lost 6 bases to trimming and J lost 0 bases, with 14 bases between them. The CDR3 nucleotides are TGTGCCAGCAGATCTCCCAGGACAGCTAACTATGGCTACACCTTC. Translating it yields CASRSPRTANYGYTF.

This chain links TRBV2 with TRBJ2-1, with 7 positions matching TRBD2. In germline, CDR1 is SNHLY, CDR2 FYNNEI. The trim removed 2 bases at V and 5 bases at J, leaving 6 bases unmatched. The CDR3 covers 15 residues. The CDR3 coding sequence is TGTGCCAGCAGTGAACGGCAGGGAGGGAACAATGAGCAGTTCTTC. It codes for CASSERQGGNNEQFF.

This chain joins TRBV19 and TRBJ1-5, with unresolved D. V lost 0 bases to trimming and J lost 3 bases, with 9 bases between them. CDR1 LNHDA and CDR2 SQIVND come from the germline V gene (reference sequence). This CDR3 spans 15 amino acids. The CDR3 protein is CASSIDRGNNQPQHF. The CDR3 DNA reads as TGTGCCAGTAGTATAGATCGCGGTAACAATCAGCCCCAGCATTTT.

V is TRBV7-6 and J is TRBJ2-3, with a weak D call TRBD1 (6 bases). The V gene's germline CDR1 is SGHVS and CDR2 FNYEAQ. The V and J ends lost 4 bases and 4 bases respectively, with 12 bases between them. The CDR3 loop spans 14 amino acids. CDR3 coding DNA: TGTGCCAGCAGCTCCGGTCCAGGGGCAGATACGCAGTATTTT. It encodes CASSSGPGADTQYF.

The CDR3 loop is CASSGNRLVRYEQYF. CDR3 nucleotide sequence: TGTGCCAGCAGCGGAAACCGACTAGTTCGATACGAGCAGTACTTC. The rearrangement links TRBV2 to TRBJ2-7; D is possibly TRBD2 (6 bases). This CDR3 region has 15 residues. V dropped 6 bases and J dropped 4 bases, with 19 bases sitting between them. Looked up from germline, CDR1 is SNHLY and CDR2 is FYNNEI.

J is TRBJ1-4 and V is TRBV6-1, with D unresolved. Germline CDR1 is MNHNS and CDR2 is SASEGT. The CDR3 loop spans 14 amino acids. Trimming removed 7 bases at V and 7 bases at J, with 16 bases between. The CDR3 is CASTERRRSEKLFF. In DNA form, the CDR3 reads TGTGCCAGCACCGAAAGGCGAAGAAGTGAAAAACTGTTTTTT.

Remarks on this clone: A junction end diverges from the germline sequence, so it may reflect a read error. CDR3 DNA sequence: TGTGCCAGCAGGGAAGACACTCATGGCTACACCTTC. This codes for CASREDTHGYTF. The rearrangement links TRBV2 to TRBJ1-2; the D is unclear. The germline V gene encodes CDR1 SNHLY and CDR2 FYNNEI. The CDR3 length is 12 residues.

The chain carries TRBV27 and TRBJ1-2; 8 bases are shared with TRBD1. Germline V lookup: CDR1 MNHEY, CDR2 SMNVEV (reference sequence). This CDR3 is built from 17 residues. V lost 6 bases, J lost 5 bases, and 17 bases stayed unmatched. In DNA, the CDR3 is TGTGCCAGCAGCAAACACCCCCAGGGGGCGAGTTGGTATGGCTACACCTTC. Protein product: CASSKHPQGASWYGYTF.

CDR3 loop: CATRQSGETQYF. The CDR3 DNA sequence: TGTGCCACTCGACAGAGCGGGGAGACCCAGTACTTC. The chain couples TRBV19 to TRBJ2-5; D might be TRBD2 (6 bases). CDR1 LNHDA and CDR2 SQIVND come from the germline V gene (reference sequence). The CDR3 is 12 residues long. Trimming cost V 10 bases and J 5 bases, with 14 bases left between them. The entire variable domain, with the rest obtained from reference TRBV19 and TRBJ2-5, is as follows: DGGITQSPKYLFRKEGQNVTLSCEQNLNHDAMYWYRQDPGQGLRLIYYSQIVNDFQKGDIAEGYSVSREKKESFPLTVTSAQKNPTAFYLCATRQSGETQYFGPGTRLLVL.

The rearrangement joins TRBV18 to TRBJ2-5, with 12 nucleotides matching TRBD1. Per germline, CDR1 KGHSH and CDR2 LQKENI. Trimming cost V 4 bases and J 3 bases; bases outside gene matches: 3. The CDR3 has 15 residues. In DNA, the CDR3 is TGTGCCAGCTCACAGGGACAGGGGGCGGAAGAGACCCAGTACTTC. This encodes CASSQGQGAEETQYF.

This clone has a single count. V and J are TRBV27 and TRBJ2-7; D gene uncertain. From germline, CDR1 is MNHEY and CDR2 SMNVEV (reference sequence). The V end was cut by 0 bases, the J end by 8 bases, with 14 bases between. The CDR3 runs 14 residues. CDR3 coding DNA: TGTGCCAGCAGTTTATCGATATTTGGGATCAAGCAGTACTTC. It yields the protein CASSLSIFGIKQYF.

The chain employs TRBV6-1 and TRBJ2-7; D uncertain. The ends were cut back, 2 bases at V and 2 bases at J, with 13 bases in the middle. The germline CDR1 and CDR2 sequences are MNHNS and SASEGT. The length of the CDR3 is 15 residues. CDR3 region: CASSELLNVAYEQYF. In nucleotides, the CDR3 is TGTGCCAGCAGTGAATTATTAAATGTAGCCTACGAGCAGTACTTC.

The chain recombines TRBV5-4 with TRBJ2-4, with a weak D call TRBD2 (5 bases). The V end was cut by 4 bases, the J end by 0 bases, with 14 bases between. This CDR3 is built from 16 residues. Germline CDR1 and CDR2: SGHNT and YYREEE (reference sequence). The chain's CDR3 is CASSNRRGLAKNIQYF. The CDR3 DNA follows: TGTGCCAGCAGCAACCGGAGAGGGTTAGCCAAAAACATTCAGTACTTC.

The chain is built from TRBV7-6 and TRBJ1-5, with D perhaps matching TRBD1 (6 bases). The ends were cut back, 7 bases at V and 3 bases at J, with 16 bases in the middle. The CDR3 loop spans 15 amino acids. Germline assignment: CDR1 SGHVS and CDR2 FNYEAQ. The CDR3 bases are TGTGCCAGCACCTCCGACAGGAGTATCAATCAGCCCCAGCATTTT. This translates into CASTSDRSINQPQHF.

V and J are TRBV29-1 and TRBJ1-5; D possibly corresponds to TRBD1 (6 bases). The CDR3 length is 13 residues. The V gene's germline CDR1 is SQVTM and CDR2 ANQGSEA. Trimming took off 4 bases at V and 5 bases at J, with 12 bases between the two ends. The CDR3, as DNA: TGCAGCGTTGGGTGGGGGGCTGATCAGCCCCAGCATTTT. It yields the protein CSVGWGADQPQHF. Filled out from reference TRBV29-1 and TRBJ1-5, the complete variable domain reads SAVISQKPSRDICQRGTSLTIQCQVDSQVTMMFWYRQQPGQSLTLIATANQGSEATYESGFVIDKFPISRPNLTFSTLTVSNMSPEDSSIYLCSVGWGADQPQHFGDGTRLSIL.

This chain joins TRBV2 and TRBJ2-1, with unresolved D. The CDR3 is made up of 13 amino acids. Deletions cut 1 base from V and 6 bases from J, with 7 bases between. Germline V gene data show CDR1 as SNHLY and CDR2 as FYNNEI. CDR3 in DNA: TGTGCCAGCAGTGAAGTTAGATCCAATGAGCAGTTCTTC. Amino acid sequence: CASSEVRSNEQFF.

The rearrangement links TRBV4-2 to TRBJ1-4; a weak D match, TRBD1 (5 bases). CDR1 and CDR2 (germline): LGHNA, YNFKEQ. The CDR3 length is 16 residues. V shed 3 bases and J shed 6 bases, with 17 bases lying between them. This CDR3 reads CASSQALGVGDEKLFF. The CDR3 nucleotides read TGTGCCAGCAGCCAGGCTCTAGGGGTGGGGGATGAAAAACTGTTTTTT.

The chain joins TRBV10-1 to TRBJ2-5, with 10 nucleotides matching TRBD2. Per germline, CDR1 WNHNN and CDR2 SYGVQD (reference sequence). Trimming cost V 8 bases and J 5 bases; bases outside gene matches: 14. The CDR3 runs to 16 residues. DNA of the CDR3: TGCGCCAGCCTATCCGAGGGGACTAGCGCGGAGGAGACCCAGTACTTC. Its translation is CASLSEGTSAEETQYF.

This rearrangement joins TRBV2 to TRBJ2-1, with 10 bases fitting TRBD2. Germline lookup yields CDR1 SNHLY and CDR2 FYNNEI. V lost 8 bases, J lost 3 bases, and 4 bases stayed unmatched. CDR3 length: 14 amino acids. DNA of the CDR3: TGTGCCAGCTCGGGACTAGCGCTCTACAATGAGCAGTTCTTC. This gives the protein CASSGLALYNEQFF.

The V and J genes are TRBV10-3 and TRBJ1-3; possible D gene TRBD1, 5 bases. In germline, CDR1 is ENHRY, CDR2 SYGVKD. The CDR3 runs 16 residues. V was pared by 2 bases and J by 1 base, with 12 bases between. CDR3 nucleotide sequence: TGTGCCATCAGTGAGGCGGGGGGGATGTCTGGAAACACCATATATTTT. It specifies CAISEAGGMSGNTIYF.

V usage is TRBV30 and J usage is TRBJ2-7, with 8 positions matching TRBD1. V dropped 2 bases and J dropped 5; count of bases not matched to a gene: 5. This CDR3 contains 13 residues. Germline values: CDR1 GTSNPN, CDR2 SVGIG (reference sequence). The CDR3 DNA sequence: TGTGCCTGGAGTTTCGGACAGGGCGACGAGCAGTACTTC. Translated, it gives CAWSFGQGDEQYF.

V and J are TRBV29-1 and TRBJ2-1; 9 bases fit TRBD2. Germline V gene sequence: CDR1 SQVTM, CDR2 ANQGSEA. CDR3 length: 14 amino acids. J gave up 7 bases and V 3 bases, and 7 bases lay outside the gene matches. As DNA, the CDR3 is TGCAGCGTTGAGGGTAGCGGGAGCTTTAATGAGCAGTTCTTC. Encoded protein: CSVEGSGSFNEQFF.

Written as DNA, the CDR3 is TGTGCCAGCACCAGGACAGGGGTTAGAGATACGCAGTATTTT. Encoded protein: CASTRTGVRDTQYF. The chain employs TRBV27 and TRBJ2-3; TRBD1 matches at 9 bases. CDR3 size: 14 residues. Germline assignment: CDR1 MNHEY and CDR2 SMNVEV (reference sequence). Germline trimming cut 7 bases from V and 5 bases from J; bases unmatched to any gene: 7.

This sequence joins TRBV30 and TRBJ2-7; D gene ambiguous. CDR1 and CDR2 from the germline V gene are GTSNPN and SVGIG (reference sequence). The CDR3 length is 14 residues. V gave up 0 bases and J gave up 6 bases, with 15 bases separating them. The CDR3 nucleotides are TGTGCCTGGAGTGTAGCAGGATCGTACGGCGAGCAGTACTTC. Translated, it gives CAWSVAGSYGEQYF.